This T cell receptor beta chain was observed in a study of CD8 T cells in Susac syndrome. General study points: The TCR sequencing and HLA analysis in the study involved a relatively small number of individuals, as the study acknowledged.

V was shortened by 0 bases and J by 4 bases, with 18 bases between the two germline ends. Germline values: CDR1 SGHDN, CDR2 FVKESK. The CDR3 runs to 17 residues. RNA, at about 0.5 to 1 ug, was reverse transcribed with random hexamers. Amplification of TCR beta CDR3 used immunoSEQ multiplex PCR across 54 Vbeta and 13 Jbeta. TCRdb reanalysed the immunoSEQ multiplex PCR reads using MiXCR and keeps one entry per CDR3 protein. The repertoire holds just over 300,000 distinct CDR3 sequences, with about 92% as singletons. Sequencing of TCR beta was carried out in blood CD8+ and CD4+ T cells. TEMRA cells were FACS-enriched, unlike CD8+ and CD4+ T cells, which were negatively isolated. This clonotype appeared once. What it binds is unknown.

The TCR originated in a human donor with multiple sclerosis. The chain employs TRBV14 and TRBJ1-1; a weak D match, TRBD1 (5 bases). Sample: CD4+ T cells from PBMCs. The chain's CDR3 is CASSQDWGGFGGTEAFF. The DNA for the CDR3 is TGTGCCAGCAGCCAAGATTGGGGAGGGTTCGGGGGCACTGAAGCTTTCTTT.